The present entry profiles one TCR beta chain with its context. The antigen is unknown. The data belong to a study of T cell responses to AZD1222 COVID-19 vaccine. The wider study: Doses given second, at about 4 or about 12 weeks, were pooled.

CDR1 is GTSNPN, CDR2 SVGIG, per germline (reference sequence). Trimming stripped 5 bases from V and 5 bases from J, with 19 bases between. CDR3 length: 16 residues. Broader study findings: Clonal diversity may have been underestimated in mostly white British donors. Spike was spanned by vaccine-associated CD4 TCRs, which were dominant at 160-218 and 743-854.

TCRdb's copy holds only in-frame clones and misses some; the assay was immunoSEQ multiplex PCR. The sample has 110,000 to 150,000 clones, over 85% seen once. The sample consisted of peripheral blood, taken on day 0 of AZD1222 vaccination. The rearrangement links TRBV30 to TRBJ1-6; D is possibly TRBD1 (5 bases). This sequence originates from an adult in good health. The CDR3 sequence: CAWSLTGTWHNSPLHF. The CDR3 DNA sequence: TGTGCCTGGTCGTTAACCGGGACCTGGCATAATTCACCCCTCCACTTT.